Given below is one TCR beta chain in context. The target of this receptor is not known. Base qualities are not recorded, but no much larger clone differs from it by a single base. For CDR1 and CDR2, the germline V gene (reference sequence) lists GTSNPN and SVGIG. V loses 3 bases of germline sequence and J loses 5 bases, and the interval between the two ends is 8 bases. The CDR3 starts with the cysteine, ends with the phenylalanine, and has 12 residues. The only DNA kept is the CDR3, 36 bases in frame from the first base. Library creation used the immunoSEQ multiplex PCR assay. The clones in this table, taken by TCRdb from immuneACCESS, are in-frame only. Not every clone is retained; where verified, under half of the shortfall comes from an unresolved V gene, and the cause of the rest is unknown. This sample comprises just over 80,000 clones, about 96% of them detected only once. The ten largest clones capture around 0.31% of the sample.

The sample originates from a study of technical replicates of blood from a handful of donors (dated by TCRdb to about 2017). The rearranged chain carries TRBV30 and TRBJ2-1; the D gene is possibly TRBD2, with 6 bases matching. Input material: T cells isolated from PBMCs. The TCR originated in a human donor in good health. At the DNA level, the sequence is TGTGCCTGGAGGGACTACCACAATGAGCAGTTCTTC. Its translation is CAWRDYHNEQFF. The entire variable domain, with the stretches around the CDR3 drawn from the reference TRBV30 and TRBJ2-1 proteins, is SQTIHQWPATLVQPVGSPLSLECTVEGTSNPNLYWYRQAAGRGLQLLFYSVGIGQISSEVPQNLSASRPQDRQFILSSKKLLLSDSGFYLCAWRDYHNEQFFGPGTRLTVL.